The subject of this entry is one T cell receptor (beta chain). No antigen is known for it. The sample is drawn from a study of T-cell memory formation after mild COVID-19. Whole-study findings and limits: Contracting clones from day 15 to 85 showed balanced CD4/CD8; later expanders favored CD4+.

After 5'RACE with constant-segment primers, TCR alpha and TCR beta cDNA libraries carrying sample barcodes and UMIs were obtained. TCRdb reanalysed the 5' RACE reads using MiXCR and keeps one entry per CDR3 protein. This table holds more than 150,000 distinct CDR3 sequences, less than 20% found once. Trimming pared 4 bases from V and 3 bases from J, leaving 13 bases between. Germline V gene lookup returns CDR1 SGDLS and CDR2 YYNGEE. The CDR3 is 14 residues long. Material: PBMCs or a T cell subset sorted from them (not recorded which). The chain employs TRBV9 and TRBJ1-2, with D possibly matching TRBD1 (5 bases). The TCR originated in a man between 18 and 29 years old who had mild COVID-19 (a few samples of this study predate the infection). Cell type and time point are not known. Written as DNA, the CDR3 is TGTGCCAGCAGCATCACAGGTTGGGACTATGGCTACACCTTC. It encodes CASSITGWDYGYTF.